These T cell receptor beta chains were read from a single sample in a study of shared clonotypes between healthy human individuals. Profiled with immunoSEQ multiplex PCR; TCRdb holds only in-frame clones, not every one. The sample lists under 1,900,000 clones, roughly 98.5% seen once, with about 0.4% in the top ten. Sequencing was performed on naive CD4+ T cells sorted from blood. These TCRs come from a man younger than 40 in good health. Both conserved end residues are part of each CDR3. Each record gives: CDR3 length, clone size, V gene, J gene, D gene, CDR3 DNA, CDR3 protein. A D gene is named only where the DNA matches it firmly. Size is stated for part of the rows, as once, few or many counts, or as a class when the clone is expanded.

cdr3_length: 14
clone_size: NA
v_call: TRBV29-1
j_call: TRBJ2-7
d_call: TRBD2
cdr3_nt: TGCAGCGTTCGTTTGGGACTAGGTCTCTACGAGCAGTACTTC
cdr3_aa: CSVRLGLGLYEQYF

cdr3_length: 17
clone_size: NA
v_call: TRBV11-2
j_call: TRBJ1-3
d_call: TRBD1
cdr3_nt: TGTGCCAGCAGCTTTAGAGCAGGGGGCGCAGGTGGAAACACCATATATTTT
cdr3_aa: CASSFRAGGAGGNTIYF

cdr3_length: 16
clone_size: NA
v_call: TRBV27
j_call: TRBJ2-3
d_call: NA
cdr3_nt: TGTGCCAGCAGTGCGTTGACAGGCCTCCGCACAGATACGCAGTATTTT
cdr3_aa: CASSALTGLRTDTQYF

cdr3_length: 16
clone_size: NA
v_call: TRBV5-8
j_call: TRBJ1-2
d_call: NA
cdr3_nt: TGTGCCAGCAGCATGTTTAGGGGGATTAGTGGCTATGGCTACACCTTC
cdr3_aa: CASSMFRGISGYGYTF

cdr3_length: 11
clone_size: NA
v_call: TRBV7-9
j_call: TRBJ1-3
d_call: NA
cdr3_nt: TGTGCCAGCAGCCGACCTACAACCATATATTTT
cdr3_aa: CASSRPTTIYF

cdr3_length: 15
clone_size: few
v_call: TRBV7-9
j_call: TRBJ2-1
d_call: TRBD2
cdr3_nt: TGTGCCAGCAGCCCCGGGACTAGCGGCTACAATGAGCAGTTCTTC
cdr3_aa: CASSPGTSGYNEQFF

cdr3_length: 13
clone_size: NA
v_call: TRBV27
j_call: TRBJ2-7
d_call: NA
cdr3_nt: TGTGCCAGCAGTCCCCTGGAAGCCTACGAGCAGTACTTC
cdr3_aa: CASSPLEAYEQYF

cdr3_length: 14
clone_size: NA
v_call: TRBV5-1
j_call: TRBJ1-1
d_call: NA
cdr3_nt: TGCGCCAGCAGCTCTCACGTTCCGGGGACTGAAGCTTTCTTT
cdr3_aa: CASSSHVPGTEAFF

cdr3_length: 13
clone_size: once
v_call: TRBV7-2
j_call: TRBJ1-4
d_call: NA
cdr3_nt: TGTGCCAGCAGCTTAGCCGGGTTTGAAAAACTGTTTTTT
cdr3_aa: CASSLAGFEKLFF

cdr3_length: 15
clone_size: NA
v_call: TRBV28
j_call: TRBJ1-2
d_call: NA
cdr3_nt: TGTGCCAGCAGTTTAAATGGCCCGGGGGCATTTGGCTACACCTTC
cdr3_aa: CASSLNGPGAFGYTF

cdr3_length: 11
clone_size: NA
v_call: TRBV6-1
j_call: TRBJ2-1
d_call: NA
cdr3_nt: TGTGCCACCACGAATATTCATGAGCAGTTCTTC
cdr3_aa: CATTNIHEQFF

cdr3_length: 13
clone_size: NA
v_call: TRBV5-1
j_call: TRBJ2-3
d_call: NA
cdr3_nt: TGCGCCAGCAGCGTAGCGTACACAGATACGCAGTATTTT
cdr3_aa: CASSVAYTDTQYF

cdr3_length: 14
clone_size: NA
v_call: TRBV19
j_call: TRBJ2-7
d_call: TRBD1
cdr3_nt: TGTGCCAGTAGTATCACAGGGGGCGAGTCCGAGCAGTACTTC
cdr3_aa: CASSITGGESEQYF

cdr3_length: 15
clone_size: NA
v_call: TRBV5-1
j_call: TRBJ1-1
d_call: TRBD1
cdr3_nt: TGCGCCAGCAGCTCCACCCAGACAGGGGTCACTGAAGCTTTCTTT
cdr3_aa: CASSSTQTGVTEAFF

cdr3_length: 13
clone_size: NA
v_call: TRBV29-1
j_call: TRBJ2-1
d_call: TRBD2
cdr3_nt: TGCAGCGTCGAAGGACTAGCGGGAGATGAGCAGTTCTTC
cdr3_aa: CSVEGLAGDEQFF

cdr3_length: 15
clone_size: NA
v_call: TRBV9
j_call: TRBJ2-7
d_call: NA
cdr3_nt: TGTGCCAGCAGCGTAGCCCAGGGTGTTCTACACGAGCAGTACTTC
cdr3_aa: CASSVAQGVLHEQYF

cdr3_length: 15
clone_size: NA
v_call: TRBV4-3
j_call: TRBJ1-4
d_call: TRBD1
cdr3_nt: TGCGCCAGCAGCCCCGGGACAGGGGCGCGCGGAAAACTGTTTTTT
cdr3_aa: CASSPGTGARGKLFF

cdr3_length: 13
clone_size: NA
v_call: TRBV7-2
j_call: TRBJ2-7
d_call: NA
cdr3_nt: TGTGCCAGCAGCTTAGCGGACTCCTACGAGCAGTACTTC
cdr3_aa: CASSLADSYEQYF

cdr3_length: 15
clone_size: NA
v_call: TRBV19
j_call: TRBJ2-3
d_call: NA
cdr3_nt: TGTGCCAGTAGTGCGATCGGAGAAACCACAGATACGCAGTATTTT
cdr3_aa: CASSAIGETTDTQYF

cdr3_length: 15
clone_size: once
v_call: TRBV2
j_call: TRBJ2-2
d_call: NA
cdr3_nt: TGTGCCAGCAGTGTTAGGGGGAGTCGGCCCGGGGAGCTGTTTTTT
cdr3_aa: CASSVRGSRPGELFF

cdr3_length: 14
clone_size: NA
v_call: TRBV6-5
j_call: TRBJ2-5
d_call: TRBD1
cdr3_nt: TGTGCCAGCAGTCCCTCGACAGGGGGAGAGACCCAGTACTTC
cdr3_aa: CASSPSTGGETQYF

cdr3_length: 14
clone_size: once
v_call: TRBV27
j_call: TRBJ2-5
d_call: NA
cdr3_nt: TGTGCCAGCAGTCCCACAGCAATACAAGAGACCCAGTACTTC
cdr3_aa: CASSPTAIQETQYF

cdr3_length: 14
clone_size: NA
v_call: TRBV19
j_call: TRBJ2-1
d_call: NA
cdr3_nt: TGTGCCAGTGGAGGGGCTAGTTGGGGCAATGAGCAGTTCTTC
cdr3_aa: CASGGASWGNEQFF

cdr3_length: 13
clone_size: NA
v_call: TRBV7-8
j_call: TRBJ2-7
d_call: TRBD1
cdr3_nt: TGTGCCAGCAGCAGAGGACAGGGCTACGAGCAGTACTTC
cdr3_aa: CASSRGQGYEQYF

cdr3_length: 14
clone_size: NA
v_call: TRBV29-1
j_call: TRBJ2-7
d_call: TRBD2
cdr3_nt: TGCAGCGTTGTATTAAGTGGGAGGGCAGGGGAGCAGTACTTC
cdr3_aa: CSVVLSGRAGEQYF

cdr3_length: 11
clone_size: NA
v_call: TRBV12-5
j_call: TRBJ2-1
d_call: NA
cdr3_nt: TGTGCTAGTGGTTTAGTGGATGAGCAGTTCTTC
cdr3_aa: CASGLVDEQFF

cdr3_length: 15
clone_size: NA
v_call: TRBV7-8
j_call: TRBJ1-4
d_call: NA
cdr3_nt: TGTGCCAGCAAACCTTTTGGTGCAACTAATGAAAAACTGTTTTTT
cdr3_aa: CASKPFGATNEKLFF

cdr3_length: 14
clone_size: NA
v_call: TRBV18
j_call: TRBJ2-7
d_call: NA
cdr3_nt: TGTGCCAGCTCACCTAGACAGACAACCTACGAGCAGTACTTC
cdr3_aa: CASSPRQTTYEQYF

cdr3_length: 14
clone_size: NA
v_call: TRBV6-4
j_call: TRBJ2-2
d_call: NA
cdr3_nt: TGTGCCAGCAAGGCAGGTCCGAACACCGGGGAGCTGTTTTTT
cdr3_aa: CASKAGPNTGELFF

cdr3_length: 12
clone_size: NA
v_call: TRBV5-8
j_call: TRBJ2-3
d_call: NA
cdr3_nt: TGTGCCAGCAGCTTATCTTCGGATACGCAGTATTTT
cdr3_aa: CASSLSSDTQYF

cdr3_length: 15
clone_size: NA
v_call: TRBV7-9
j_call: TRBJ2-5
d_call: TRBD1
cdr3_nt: TGTGCCAGCAGCTCGGGACAGGCGGCCGGGGAGACCCAGTACTTC
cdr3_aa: CASSSGQAAGETQYF

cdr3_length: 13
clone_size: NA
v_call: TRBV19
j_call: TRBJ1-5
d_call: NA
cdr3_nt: TGTGCCAGTAGTATAACACGGTCAGGGCCCCAGCATTTT
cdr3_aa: CASSITRSGPQHF

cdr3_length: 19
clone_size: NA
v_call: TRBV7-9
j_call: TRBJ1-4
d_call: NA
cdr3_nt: TGTGCCAGCAGATTAGGGCAGGCCCAAGGATTCTCAACTAATGAAAAACTGTTTTTT
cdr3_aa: CASRLGQAQGFSTNEKLFF

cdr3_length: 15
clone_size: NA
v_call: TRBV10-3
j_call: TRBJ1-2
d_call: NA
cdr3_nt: TGTGCCTCTCACGGGGCAGGGAAGGGGGAGTTTGGCTACACCTTC
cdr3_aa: CASHGAGKGEFGYTF

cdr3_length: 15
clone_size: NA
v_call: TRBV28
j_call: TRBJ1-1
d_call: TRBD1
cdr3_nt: TGTGCCAGCAGTTCAGGGGGGACAGGAGGGACTGAAGCTTTCTTT
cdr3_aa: CASSSGGTGGTEAFF

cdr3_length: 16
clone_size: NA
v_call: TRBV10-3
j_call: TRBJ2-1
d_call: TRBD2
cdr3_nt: TGTGCCATCAGCCCGAAGGGCGGGAGTGACTACAATGAGCAGTTCTTC
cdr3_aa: CAISPKGGSDYNEQFF

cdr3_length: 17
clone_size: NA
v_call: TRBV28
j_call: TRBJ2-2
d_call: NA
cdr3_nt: TGTGCCAGCAGTTTATTGGGCAGGGGAGCGAGCACCGGGGAGCTGTTTTTT
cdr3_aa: CASSLLGRGASTGELFF

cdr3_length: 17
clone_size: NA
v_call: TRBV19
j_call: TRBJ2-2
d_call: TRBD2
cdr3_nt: TGTGCCAGTAGCCCCCCCGGACTAGCGGATCACACCGGGGAGCTGTTTTTT
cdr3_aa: CASSPPGLADHTGELFF

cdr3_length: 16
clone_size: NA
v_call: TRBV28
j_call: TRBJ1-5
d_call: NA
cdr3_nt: TGTGCCAGCAGCCAGGTCGATTTCAGGGACAATCAGCCCCAGCATTTT
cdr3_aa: CASSQVDFRDNQPQHF

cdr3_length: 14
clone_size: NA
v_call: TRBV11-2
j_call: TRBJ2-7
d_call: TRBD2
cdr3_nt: TGTGCCAGCAGACCTAGCGGGAGGGTATACGAGCAGTACTTC
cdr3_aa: CASRPSGRVYEQYF

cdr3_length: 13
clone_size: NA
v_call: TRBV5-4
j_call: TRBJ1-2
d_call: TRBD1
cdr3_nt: TGTGCCAGCAGGAAGGGACAGGGTTTTGGCTACACCTTC
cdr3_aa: CASRKGQGFGYTF

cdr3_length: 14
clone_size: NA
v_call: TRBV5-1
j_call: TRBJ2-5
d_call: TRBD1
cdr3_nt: TGCGCCAGCAGATTAGTAGGGGGCGCGGAGACCCAGTACTTC
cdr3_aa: CASRLVGGAETQYF

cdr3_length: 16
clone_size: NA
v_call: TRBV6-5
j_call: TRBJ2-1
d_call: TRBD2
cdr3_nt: TGTGCCAGCAGTTACTCGGGGGGACTAGCGGGGAATGAGCAGTTCTTC
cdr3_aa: CASSYSGGLAGNEQFF

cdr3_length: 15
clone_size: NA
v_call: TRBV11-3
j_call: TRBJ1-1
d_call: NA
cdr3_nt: TGTGCCAGCAGCCTCGGAGGGGGGCCGAACACTGAAGCTTTCTTT
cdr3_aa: CASSLGGGPNTEAFF

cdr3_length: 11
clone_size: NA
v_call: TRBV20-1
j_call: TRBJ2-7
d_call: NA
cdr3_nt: TGCAGTGCTAGGGAGATTTACGAGCAGTACTTC
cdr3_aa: CSAREIYEQYF

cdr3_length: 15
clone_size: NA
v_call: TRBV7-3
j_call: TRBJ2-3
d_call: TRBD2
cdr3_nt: TGTGCCAGCAGCTTTTCCAGCGGGGATACAGATACGCAGTATTTT
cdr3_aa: CASSFSSGDTDTQYF

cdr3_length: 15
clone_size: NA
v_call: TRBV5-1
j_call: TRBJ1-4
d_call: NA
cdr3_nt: TGCGCCAGCAGCGTGGGAATTTCAACTAATGAAAAACTGTTTTTT
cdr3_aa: CASSVGISTNEKLFF

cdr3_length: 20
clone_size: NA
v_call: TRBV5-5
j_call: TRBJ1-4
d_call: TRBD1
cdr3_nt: TGTGCCAGCAGCTTGGAAGGGACAGGGGTCCGCAAAGCAACTAATGAAAAACTGTTTTTT
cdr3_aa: CASSLEGTGVRKATNEKLFF

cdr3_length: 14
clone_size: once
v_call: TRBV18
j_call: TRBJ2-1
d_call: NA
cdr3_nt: TGTGCCAGCTCACCACTGACTACAAACAATGAGCAGTTCTTC
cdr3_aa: CASSPLTTNNEQFF

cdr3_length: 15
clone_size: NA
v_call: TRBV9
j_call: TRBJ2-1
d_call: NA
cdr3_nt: TGTGCCAGCAGCGTAGGTTCGAGGGTATACAATGAGCAGTTCTTC
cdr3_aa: CASSVGSRVYNEQFF

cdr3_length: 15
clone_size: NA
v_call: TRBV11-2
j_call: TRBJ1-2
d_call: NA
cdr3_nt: TGTGCCAGCAGCCCCGCCCCGACTGTTAACTATGGCTACACCTTC
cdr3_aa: CASSPAPTVNYGYTF

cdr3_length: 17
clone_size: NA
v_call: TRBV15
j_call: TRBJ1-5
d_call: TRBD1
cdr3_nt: TGTGCCACCAGCAGATCCACCGGGACAGGAGGCAATCAGCCCCAGCATTTT
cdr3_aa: CATSRSTGTGGNQPQHF

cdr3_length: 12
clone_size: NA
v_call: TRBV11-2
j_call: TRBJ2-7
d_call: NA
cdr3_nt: TGTGCCAGCAGCTTAACGCTTAACGAGCAGTACTTC
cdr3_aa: CASSLTLNEQYF

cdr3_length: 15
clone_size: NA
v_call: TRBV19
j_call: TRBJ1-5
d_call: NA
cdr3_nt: TGTGCCAGTAGTATAAGTCAGCATTTCAATCAGCCCCAGCATTTT
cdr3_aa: CASSISQHFNQPQHF

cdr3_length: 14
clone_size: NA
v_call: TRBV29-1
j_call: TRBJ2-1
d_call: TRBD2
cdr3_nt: TGCAGCGTTCGTAGACTAGCGGGGTACAATGAGCAGTTCTTC
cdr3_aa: CSVRRLAGYNEQFF

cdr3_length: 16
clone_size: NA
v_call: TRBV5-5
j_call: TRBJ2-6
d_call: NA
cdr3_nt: TGTGCCAGCAGCCGGGAATTCAGCTCTGGGGCCAACGTCCTGACTTTC
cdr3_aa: CASSREFSSGANVLTF

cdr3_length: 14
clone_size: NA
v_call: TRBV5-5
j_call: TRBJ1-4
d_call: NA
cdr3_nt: TGTGCCAGCAGTTTAGGCTCTGGGGGTGAAAAACTGTTTTTT
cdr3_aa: CASSLGSGGEKLFF

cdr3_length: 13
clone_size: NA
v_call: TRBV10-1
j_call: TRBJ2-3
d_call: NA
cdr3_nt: TGCGCCAGCAACCGACAGGCCACAGATACGCAGTATTTT
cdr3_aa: CASNRQATDTQYF

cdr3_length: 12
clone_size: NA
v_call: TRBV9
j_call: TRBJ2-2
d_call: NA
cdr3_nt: TGTGCCAGCAGCGTAGGCACCGGGGAGCTGTTTTTT
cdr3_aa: CASSVGTGELFF